This TCR beta chain was profiled in a study of blood T cell repertoires in COVID-19. Across the whole study: Researchers got acute and convalescent COVID-19 samples from the United States, Italy and Spain. Nucleic acid was either cDNA or gDNA, and it came from T cells, B-cell-depleted T cells, or PBMCs.

Enrollees, roughly 18 to 89 years old, lived in 25 or so US areas. TCRdb's copy holds only in-frame clones and misses some; the assay was immunoSEQ multiplex PCR. This sample has about 260,000 clones; approximately 90% occur once, and the top ten carry around 1.2%. Germline V CDR1 and CDR2: MNHEY, SMNVEV (reference sequence). This CDR3 spans 14 amino acids. Germline trimming cut 8 bases from V and 5 bases from J; bases unmatched to any gene: 5. The sequencing sample was made of PBMCs or T cells enriched from blood (not recorded which). The TCR originated in a woman between 35 and 50 years old with acute COVID-19. This chain joins TRBV27 and TRBJ2-1, with TRBD2 matching over 11 bases. The CDR3 region has the DNA TGTGCCAGCCGGACTAGCGGGCAACACAATGAGCAGTTCTTC. Translated: CASRTSGQHNEQFF.